This TCR beta chain was captured by sequencing in a study of T cell responses to AZD1222 COVID-19 vaccine. On the study more broadly: Second-dose schedules of about 4 or about 12 weeks were combined.

Study observations and caveats: When two AZD1222 doses had been given, Spike-specific TCR breadth and depth rose. Unmutated variant regions are reportedly the target of nearly half of TCRs that are spike-specific. Vaccine-associated CD4 TCRs ranged over spike, dominating at 160-218 and 743-854.

Concerning this clone: Its antigen is undetermined.

Clones were read by immunoSEQ multiplex PCR, and TCRdb kept only the in-frame ones, dropping some. Found here are over 75,000 clones, about 92% of them singletons; the top ten hold around 3%. Sequencing used peripheral blood, obtained on day 0 of AZD1222 vaccination. The TCR comes from an adult in good health.

CDR3 loop: CASSRQAINYGYTF. The CDR3 nucleotides are TGTGCCAGCAGTCGACAGGCCATTAACTATGGCTACACCTTC. V and J are TRBV3-1 (or the pseudogene TRBV3-2) and TRBJ1-2; tentatively, D is TRBD1 (6 bases). The germline CDR1 and CDR2 sequences are LGHDT and YNNKEL (reference sequence). The germline V and J ends were trimmed by 6 bases and 1 base, with 12 bases remaining between them. This CDR3 is 14 amino acids long.